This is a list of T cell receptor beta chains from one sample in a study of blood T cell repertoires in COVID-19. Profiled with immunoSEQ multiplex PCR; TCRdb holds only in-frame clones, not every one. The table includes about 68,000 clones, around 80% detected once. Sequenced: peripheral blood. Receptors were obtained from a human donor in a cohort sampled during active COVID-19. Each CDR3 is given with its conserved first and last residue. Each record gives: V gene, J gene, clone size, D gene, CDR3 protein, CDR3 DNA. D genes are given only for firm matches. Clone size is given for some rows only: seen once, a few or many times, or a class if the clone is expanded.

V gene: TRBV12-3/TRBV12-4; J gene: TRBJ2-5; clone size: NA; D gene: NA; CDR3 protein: CASSPTTQETQYF; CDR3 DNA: TGTGCCAGCAGTCCCACTACCCAAGAGACCCAGTACTTC
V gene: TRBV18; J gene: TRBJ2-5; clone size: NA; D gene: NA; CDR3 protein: CASSPPGLQETQYF; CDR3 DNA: TGTGCCAGCTCACCACCGGGACTGCAAGAGACCCAGTACTTC
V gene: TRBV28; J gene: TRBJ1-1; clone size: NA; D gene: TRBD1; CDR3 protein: CASSPRTGGWTEAFF; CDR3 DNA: TGTGCCAGCAGTCCTAGGACAGGGGGCTGGACTGAAGCTTTCTTT
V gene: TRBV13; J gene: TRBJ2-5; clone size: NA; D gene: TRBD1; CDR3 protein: CASSPLGTGVVETQYF; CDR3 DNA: TGTGCCAGCAGCCCCCTCGGGACAGGGGTTGTCGAGACCCAGTACTTC
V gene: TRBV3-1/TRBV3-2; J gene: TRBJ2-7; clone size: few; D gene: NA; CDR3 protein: CASSPVGGSGGVYEQYF; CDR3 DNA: TGTGCCAGCAGCCCCGTAGGCGGGTCCGGTGGGGTTTACGAGCAGTACTTC
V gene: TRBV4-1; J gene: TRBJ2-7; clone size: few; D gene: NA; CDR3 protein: CASSQGYRAYEQYF; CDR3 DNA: TGCGCCAGCAGCCAGGGTTACCGGGCCTACGAGCAGTACTTC
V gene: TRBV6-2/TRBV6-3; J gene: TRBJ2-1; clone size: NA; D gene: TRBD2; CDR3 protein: CASRPSGGPSDEQFF; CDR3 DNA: TGTGCCAGCAGGCCTAGCGGGGGGCCCAGTGATGAGCAGTTCTTC
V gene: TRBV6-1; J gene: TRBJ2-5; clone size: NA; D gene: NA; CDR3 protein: CASSEFGTDQETQYF; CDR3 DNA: TGTGCCAGCAGTGAATTCGGAACAGACCAAGAGACCCAGTACTTC
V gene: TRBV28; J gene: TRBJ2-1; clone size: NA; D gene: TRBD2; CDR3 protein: CASIRSSGTEQFF; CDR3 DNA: TGTGCCAGCATTCGGTCTAGCGGGACTGAGCAGTTCTTC
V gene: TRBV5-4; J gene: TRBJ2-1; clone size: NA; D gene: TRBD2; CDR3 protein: CASSLGLSGTGGEQFF; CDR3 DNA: TGTGCCAGCAGCTTGGGGCTTAGCGGGACTGGCGGGGAGCAGTTCTTC
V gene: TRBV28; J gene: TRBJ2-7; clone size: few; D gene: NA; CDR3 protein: CASSLGGRGNEQYF; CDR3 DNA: TGTGCCAGCAGTTTAGGAGGACGGGGAAACGAGCAGTACTTC
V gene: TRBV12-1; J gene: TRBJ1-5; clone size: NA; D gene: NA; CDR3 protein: CASSLGTGVRSQPQHF; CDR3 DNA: TGTGCCAGCAGCTTAGGGACAGGGGTCAGGAGTCAGCCCCAGCATTTT
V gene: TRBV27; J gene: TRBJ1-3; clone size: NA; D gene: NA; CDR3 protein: CASSFPTGIRSGNTIYF; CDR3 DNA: TGTGCCAGCAGTTTCCCCACAGGGATTCGGTCTGGAAACACCATATATTTT
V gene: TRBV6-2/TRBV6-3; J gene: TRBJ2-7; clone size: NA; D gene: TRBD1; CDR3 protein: CASSNRGDEQYF; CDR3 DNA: TGTGCCAGCAGTAACAGGGGCGACGAGCAGTACTTC
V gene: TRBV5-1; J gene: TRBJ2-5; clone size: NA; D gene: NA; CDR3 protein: CASSLDGQETQYF; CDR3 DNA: TGCGCCAGCAGCTTGGACGGCCAAGAGACCCAGTACTTC
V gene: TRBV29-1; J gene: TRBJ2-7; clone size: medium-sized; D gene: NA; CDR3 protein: CSVEDGSSYEQYF; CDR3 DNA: TGCAGCGTTGAGGACGGGAGCTCCTACGAGCAGTACTTC
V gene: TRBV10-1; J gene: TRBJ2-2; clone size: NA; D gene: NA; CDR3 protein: CASSDQGSGTGELFF; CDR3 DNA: TGCGCCAGCAGTGATCAGGGGTCGGGCACCGGGGAGCTGTTTTTT
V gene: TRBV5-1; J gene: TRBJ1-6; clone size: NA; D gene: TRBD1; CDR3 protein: CASSPQGQGNSPLHF; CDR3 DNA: TGCGCCAGCAGCCCACAGGGACAGGGGAATTCACCCCTCCACTTT
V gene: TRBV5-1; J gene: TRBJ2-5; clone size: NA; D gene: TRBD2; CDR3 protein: CASSPQTSSETQYF; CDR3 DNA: TGCGCCAGCAGCCCGCAGACTAGCTCAGAGACCCAGTACTTC
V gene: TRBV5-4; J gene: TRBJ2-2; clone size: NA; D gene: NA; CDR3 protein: CASSSSAQVNTGELFF; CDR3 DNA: TGTGCCAGCAGCTCCTCGGCACAGGTGAACACCGGGGAGCTGTTTTTT
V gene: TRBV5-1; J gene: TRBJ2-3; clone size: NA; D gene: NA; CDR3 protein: CASSLGENTDTQYF; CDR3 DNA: TGCGCCAGCAGCTTGGGTGAGAACACAGATACGCAGTATTTT
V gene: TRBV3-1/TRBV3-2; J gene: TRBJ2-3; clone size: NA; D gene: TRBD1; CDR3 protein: CASSQDRAGGRGTQYF; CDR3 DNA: TGTGCCAGCAGCCAAGATAGGGCAGGGGGAAGGGGTACGCAGTATTTT
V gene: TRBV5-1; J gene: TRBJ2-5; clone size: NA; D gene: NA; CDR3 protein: CASSLEGLEVETQYF; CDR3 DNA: TGCGCCAGCAGCTTGGAGGGACTGGAAGTAGAGACCCAGTACTTC
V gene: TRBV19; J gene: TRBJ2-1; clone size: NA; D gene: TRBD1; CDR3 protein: CASLGQGYNEQFF; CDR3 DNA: TGTGCCTCCTTGGGACAGGGTTACAATGAGCAGTTCTTC
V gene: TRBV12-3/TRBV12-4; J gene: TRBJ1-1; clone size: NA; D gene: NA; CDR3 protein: CASSNRETLEAFF; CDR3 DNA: TGTGCCAGCAGTAACCGGGAGACACTTGAAGCTTTCTTT
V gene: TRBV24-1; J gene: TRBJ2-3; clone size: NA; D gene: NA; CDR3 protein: CATSLGTSYRTDTQYF; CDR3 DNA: TGTGCCACCAGTCTGGGTACTAGTTATAGAACAGATACGCAGTATTTT
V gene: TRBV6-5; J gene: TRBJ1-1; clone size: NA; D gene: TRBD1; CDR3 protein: CASSYSTGGTEAFF; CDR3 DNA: TGTGCCAGCAGTTACTCGACAGGGGGCACTGAAGCTTTCTTT
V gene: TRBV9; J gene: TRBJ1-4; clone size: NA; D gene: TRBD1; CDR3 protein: CASSVGDREVEKLFF; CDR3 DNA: TGTGCCAGCAGCGTAGGGGACAGGGAGGTTGAAAAACTGTTTTTT
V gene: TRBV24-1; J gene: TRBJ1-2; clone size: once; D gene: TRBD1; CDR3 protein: CATSDEQGFSGYTF; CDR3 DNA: TGTGCCACCAGTGACGAACAGGGGTTCTCTGGCTACACCTTC
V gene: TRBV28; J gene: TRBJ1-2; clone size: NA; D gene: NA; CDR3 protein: CASSSLDYSSDGYTF; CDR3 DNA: TGTGCCAGCAGTTCGCTGGACTATTCGAGCGATGGCTACACCTTC
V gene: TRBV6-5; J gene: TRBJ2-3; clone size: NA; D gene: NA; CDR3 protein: CASRADSTDTQYF; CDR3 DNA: TGTGCCAGCAGAGCGGATAGCACAGATACGCAGTATTTT
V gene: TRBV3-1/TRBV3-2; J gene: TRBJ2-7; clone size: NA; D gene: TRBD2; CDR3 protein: CASSQETSGRGEQYF; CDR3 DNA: TGTGCCAGCAGCCAGGAAACTAGCGGGAGGGGCGAGCAGTACTTC
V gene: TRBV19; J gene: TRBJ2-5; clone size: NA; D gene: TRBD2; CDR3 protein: CASSIQRGDQETQYF; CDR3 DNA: TGTGCCAGCAGTATTCAGCGGGGGGACCAAGAGACCCAGTACTTC
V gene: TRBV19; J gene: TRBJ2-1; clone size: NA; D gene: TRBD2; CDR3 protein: CASSMAAGLAGGPLYNEQFF; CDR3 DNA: TGTGCCAGTAGTATGGCAGCGGGACTAGCGGGAGGGCCCCTGTACAATGAGCAGTTCTTC
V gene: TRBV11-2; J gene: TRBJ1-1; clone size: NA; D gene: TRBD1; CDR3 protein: CASRITGGNTEAFF; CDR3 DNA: TGTGCCAGCAGGATCACAGGGGGGAACACTGAAGCTTTCTTT
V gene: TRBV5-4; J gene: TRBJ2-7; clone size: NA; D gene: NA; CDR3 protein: CASSQDINEHYEQYF; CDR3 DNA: TGTGCCAGCAGCCAAGACATCAATGAACACTACGAGCAGTACTTC
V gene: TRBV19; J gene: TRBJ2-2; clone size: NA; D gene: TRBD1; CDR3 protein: CASSDRVGELFF; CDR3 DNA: TGTGCCAGTAGTGACAGGGTTGGGGAGCTGTTTTTT
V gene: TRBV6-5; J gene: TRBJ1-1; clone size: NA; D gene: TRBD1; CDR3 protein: CATCNRGLEAFF; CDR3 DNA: TGTGCCACCTGTAACAGGGGCCTTGAAGCTTTCTTT
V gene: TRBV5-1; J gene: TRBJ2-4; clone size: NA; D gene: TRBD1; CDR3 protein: CASSFRDRFPELAKNIQYF; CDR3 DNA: TGCGCCAGCAGCTTCCGGGACAGGTTTCCCGAATTAGCCAAAAACATTCAGTACTTC
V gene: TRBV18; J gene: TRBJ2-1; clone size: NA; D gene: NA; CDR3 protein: CASSPRREAGEQFF; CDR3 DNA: TGTGCCAGCTCACCACGGCGGGAAGCAGGGGAGCAGTTCTTC
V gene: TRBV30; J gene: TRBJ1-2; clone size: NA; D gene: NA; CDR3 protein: CAWTRGRTQLIYGYTF; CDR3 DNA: TGTGCCTGGACCCGAGGGCGGACTCAACTCATCTATGGCTACACCTTC
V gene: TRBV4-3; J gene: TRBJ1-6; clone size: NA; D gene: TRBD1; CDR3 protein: CASSQNSGTGTSPLHF; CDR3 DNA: TGCGCCAGCAGCCAAAATTCCGGGACAGGGACCTCACCCCTCCACTTT
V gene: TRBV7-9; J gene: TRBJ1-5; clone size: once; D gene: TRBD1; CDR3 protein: CASTHGTGNQPQHF; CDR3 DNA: TGTGCCAGCACTCATGGGACAGGCAATCAGCCCCAGCATTTT
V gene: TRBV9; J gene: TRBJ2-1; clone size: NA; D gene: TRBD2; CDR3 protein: CASSRGLAGTYNEQFF; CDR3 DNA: TGTGCCAGCAGCCGGGGGCTAGCGGGAACCTACAATGAGCAGTTCTTC
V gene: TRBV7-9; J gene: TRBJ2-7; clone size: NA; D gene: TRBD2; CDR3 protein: CASSLGTSAQYF; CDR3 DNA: TGTGCCAGCAGCTTGGGGACTAGCGCCCAGTACTTC
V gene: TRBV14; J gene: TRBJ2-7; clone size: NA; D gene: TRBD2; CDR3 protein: CASSQDRGRAHEQYF; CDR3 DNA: TGTGCCAGCAGCCAGGATCGCGGGAGGGCCCACGAGCAGTACTTC
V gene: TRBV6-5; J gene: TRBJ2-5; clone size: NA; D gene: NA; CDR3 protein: CASEGGGETQYF; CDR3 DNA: TGTGCCAGCGAAGGGGGTGGGGAGACCCAGTACTTC
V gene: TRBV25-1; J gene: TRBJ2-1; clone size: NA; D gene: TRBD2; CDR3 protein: CASSEFGGRRSYNEQFF; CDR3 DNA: TGTGCCAGCAGTGAATTTGGCGGGAGAAGGTCCTACAATGAGCAGTTCTTC
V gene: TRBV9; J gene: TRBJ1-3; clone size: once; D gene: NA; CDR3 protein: CASSDRLGSSGNTIYF; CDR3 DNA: TGTGCCAGCAGCGACCGACTGGGGAGCTCTGGAAACACCATATATTTT
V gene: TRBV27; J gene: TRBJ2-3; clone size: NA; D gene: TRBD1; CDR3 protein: CASTRTLDRGSVSTQYF; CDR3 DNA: TGTGCCAGCACCCGGACTTTAGACAGGGGGTCTGTTTCTACGCAGTATTTT